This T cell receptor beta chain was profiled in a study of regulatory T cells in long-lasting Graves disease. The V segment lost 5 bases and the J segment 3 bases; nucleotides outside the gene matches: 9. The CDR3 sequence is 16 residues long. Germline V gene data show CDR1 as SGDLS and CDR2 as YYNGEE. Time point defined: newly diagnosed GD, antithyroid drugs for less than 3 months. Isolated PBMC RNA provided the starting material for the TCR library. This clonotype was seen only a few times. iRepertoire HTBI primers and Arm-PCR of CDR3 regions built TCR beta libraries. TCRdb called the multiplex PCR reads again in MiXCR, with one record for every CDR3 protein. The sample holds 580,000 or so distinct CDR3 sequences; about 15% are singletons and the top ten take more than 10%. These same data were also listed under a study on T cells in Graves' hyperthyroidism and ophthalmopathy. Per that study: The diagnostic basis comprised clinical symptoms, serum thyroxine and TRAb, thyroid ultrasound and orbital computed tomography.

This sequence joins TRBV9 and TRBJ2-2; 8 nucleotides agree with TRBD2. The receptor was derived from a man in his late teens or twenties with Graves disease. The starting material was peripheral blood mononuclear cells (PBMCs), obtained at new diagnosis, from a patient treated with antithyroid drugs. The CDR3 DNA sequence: TGTGCCAGCAGAGGAGCGGGAGCGGGGTACACCGGGGAGCTGTTTTTT. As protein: CASRGAGAGYTGELFF.